These T cell receptor beta chains were read from a single sample in a study of blood T cell repertoires in COVID-19. Repertoires were generated with immunoSEQ multiplex PCR, while TCRdb's copy carries only in-frame clones and drops some. Of approximately 120,000 clones listed, 84% were seen once; the top ten hold 6.6%. The sample comprised peripheral blood. Receptors were obtained from a woman aged 45-65 years with acute or convalescent COVID-19. Each CDR3 is given with its conserved first and last residue. Each record gives: CDR3 DNA, CDR3 protein, D gene, clone size, V gene, J gene. A D gene is named only where the DNA matches it firmly. Clone size, where shown, is once, few, many, or a class for clones that have expanded.

CDR3nt: TGTGCCAGCTCCCCAGCACAGGGAAACCAGCCCCAGCATTTT
CDR3aa: CASSPAQGNQPQHF
d_gene: -
abundance: -
v_gene: TRBV18
j_gene: TRBJ1-5

CDR3nt: TGTGCCACACAAACTAGCGGGGGGCTGGATACGCAGTATTTT
CDR3aa: CATQTSGGLDTQYF
d_gene: TRBD2
abundance: few
v_gene: TRBV15
j_gene: TRBJ2-3

CDR3nt: TGTGCCAGCAGATCTATGAACACTGAAGCTTTCTTT
CDR3aa: CASRSMNTEAFF
d_gene: -
abundance: -
v_gene: TRBV6-6
j_gene: TRBJ1-1

CDR3nt: TGTGCCAGCAGCCATAATACGGCTAGCGGGGGGGCACGGACCCAGTACTTC
CDR3aa: CASSHNTASGGARTQYF
d_gene: TRBD2
abundance: -
v_gene: TRBV11-2
j_gene: TRBJ2-5

CDR3nt: TGTGCCAGCAGGAGACAGGGAGTCACCGGGGAGCTGTTTTTT
CDR3aa: CASRRQGVTGELFF
d_gene: TRBD1
abundance: -
v_gene: TRBV6-5
j_gene: TRBJ2-2

CDR3nt: TGTGCCACCAGTGATTTCTACAGGGACGGCACAGATACGCAGTATTTT
CDR3aa: CATSDFYRDGTDTQYF
d_gene: -
abundance: -
v_gene: TRBV24-1
j_gene: TRBJ2-3

CDR3nt: TGTGCCAGCAGCTTGGTCGGGGAGAATAATTCACCCCTCCACTTT
CDR3aa: CASSLVGENNSPLHF
d_gene: -
abundance: -
v_gene: TRBV5-5
j_gene: TRBJ1-6

CDR3nt: TGTGCCAGCCGGGGCGGGGGAAATGAGCAGTTCTTC
CDR3aa: CASRGGGNEQFF
d_gene: TRBD2
abundance: -
v_gene: TRBV6-4
j_gene: TRBJ2-1

CDR3nt: TGCGCCAGCAGCTTGGTCCCAGGAGATACGCAGTATTTT
CDR3aa: CASSLVPGDTQYF
d_gene: -
abundance: -
v_gene: TRBV5-1
j_gene: TRBJ2-3

CDR3nt: TGTGCCAGCAGCCGTCTCCGGGGGGGGGACACTGAAGCTTTCTTT
CDR3aa: CASSRLRGGDTEAFF
d_gene: -
abundance: once
v_gene: TRBV6-5
j_gene: TRBJ1-1

CDR3nt: TGTGCCAGCAGTGAAGCCCCTCAGGGGCGGTACGAGCAGTACTTC
CDR3aa: CASSEAPQGRYEQYF
d_gene: -
abundance: -
v_gene: TRBV6-1
j_gene: TRBJ2-7

CDR3nt: TGTGCCAGCAGCTCCCAGGGGGCACAACCGAACACTGAAGCTTTCTTT
CDR3aa: CASSSQGAQPNTEAFF
d_gene: TRBD1
abundance: -
v_gene: TRBV7-3
j_gene: TRBJ1-1